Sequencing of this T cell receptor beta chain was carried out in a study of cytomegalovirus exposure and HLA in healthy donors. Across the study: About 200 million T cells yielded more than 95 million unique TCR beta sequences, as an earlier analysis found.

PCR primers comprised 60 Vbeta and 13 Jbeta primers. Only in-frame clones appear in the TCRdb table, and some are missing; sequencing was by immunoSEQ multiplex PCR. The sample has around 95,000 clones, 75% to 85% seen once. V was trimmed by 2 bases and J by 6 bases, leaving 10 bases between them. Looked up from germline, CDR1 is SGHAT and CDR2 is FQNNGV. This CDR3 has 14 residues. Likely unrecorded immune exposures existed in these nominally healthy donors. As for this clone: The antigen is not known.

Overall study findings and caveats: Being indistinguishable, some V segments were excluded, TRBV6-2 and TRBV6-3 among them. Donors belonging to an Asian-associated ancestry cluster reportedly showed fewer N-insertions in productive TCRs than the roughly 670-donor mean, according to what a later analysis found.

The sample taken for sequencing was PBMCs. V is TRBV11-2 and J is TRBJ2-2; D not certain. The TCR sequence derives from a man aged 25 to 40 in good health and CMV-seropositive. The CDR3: CASSLTVPAGELFF. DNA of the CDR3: TGTGCCAGCAGCTTAACGGTCCCGGCCGGGGAGCTGTTTTTT. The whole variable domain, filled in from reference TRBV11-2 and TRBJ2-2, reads EAGVAQSPRYKIIEKRQSVAFWCNPISGHATLYWYQQILGQGPKLLIQFQNNGVVDDSQLPKDRFSAERLKGVDSTLKIQPAKLEDSAVYLCASSLTVPAGELFFGEGSRLTVL.